A single sample gave rise to the 7 T cell receptor beta chains below, sequenced in a study of blood T cell repertoires in COVID-19. The assay was immunoSEQ multiplex PCR, and TCRdb's table has in-frame clones only and misses some. The sample contains around 260,000 clones, under 90% of which appear only once. Material: PBMCs or T cells enriched from blood (not recorded which). These receptors originate from a man aged 25-40 years with acute COVID-19.

V usage is TRBV6-1 and J usage is TRBJ2-7; the match to TRBD2 covers 9 bases. This CDR3 comprises 15 residues. The V gene's germline CDR1 is MNHNS and CDR2 SASEGT. The ends lost 1 base at V and 5 bases at J; junction bases unmatched: 6. In DNA form, the CDR3 reads TGTGCCAGCAGTGAAGAGGCGGGGGGGCGGAACGAGCAGTACGTC. Amino acids: CASSEEAGGRNEQYV.

The chain uses TRBV6-5 and TRBJ2-3; possibly TRBD1 for D (6 bases). This CDR3 spans 15 amino acids. Trimming pared 5 bases from V and 5 bases from J, leaving 17 bases between. CDR1 and CDR2 from the germline V gene are MNHEY and SVGAGI. The CDR3 loop reads CASSPRGGAGDTQYF. Here the CDR3 DNA reads TGTGCCAGCAGTCCACGAGGGGGAGCTGGAGATACGCAGTATTTT.

This clone is a singleton in its sample. The chain has TRBV19 and TRBJ1-2; D might be TRBD1 (6 bases). The germline V gene encodes CDR1 LNHDA and CDR2 SQIVND (reference sequence). CDR3 length: 12 amino acids. Trimming took 5 bases from V and 11 from J, leaving 15 bases between them. DNA of the CDR3: TGTGCCAGTAGTGCCCGACAGGCCCGGTACACCTTC. This codes for CASSARQARYTF.

The chain uses TRBV5-3 and TRBJ1-1; TRBD1 matches at 9 bases. TRBV5-3 is marked as an open reading frame, function uncertain. With 4 bases clipped from V and 4 bases from J, the junction kept 11 bases outside the gene matches. CDR3 length equals 16 residues. CDR3 loop: CARSPDDRGISTEAFF. CDR3 sequence (DNA): TGTGCCAGAAGCCCGGACGACAGGGGGATCTCCACTGAAGCTTTCTTT.

The rearrangement links TRBV19 to TRBJ2-4; TRBD1 aligns across 10 bases. The CDR3 consists of 17 residues. The germline V gene has CDR1 LNHDA and CDR2 SQIVND (reference sequence). Trimming cost V 5 bases and J 2 bases; bases outside gene matches: 9. CDR3 loop: CASSPVRTGGSKNIQYF. The DNA of the CDR3 is TGTGCCAGTAGTCCCGTAAGGACAGGGGGGTCCAAAAACATTCAGTACTTC.

J is TRBJ2-2 and V is TRBV6-4; D remains unclear. This CDR3 has 13 residues. Trimming stripped 3 bases from V and 8 bases from J, with 10 bases between. Germline V CDR1 and CDR2: MRHNA, SNTAGT. CDR3 in DNA: TGTGCCAGCAGTGAGTCAACACCTGGGGAGCTGTTTTTT. Residues: CASSESTPGELFF.

Worth noting for this clone: One end of the junction varies from germline; a read error may be responsible. This chain joins TRBV5-1 and TRBJ2-2; 14 bases are a match to TRBD2. In germline, CDR1 is SGHRS, CDR2 YFSETQ. The CDR3 loop spans 17 amino acids. The CDR3 region is CASSWGTSGRRTGELFF. The CDR3 nucleotides read TGTGCCAGCAGCTGGGGGACTAGCGGGAGACGGACCGGGGAGCTGTTTTTT.